This T cell receptor beta chain was observed in a study of T cell responses to AZD1222 COVID-19 vaccine. The germline gives CDR1 DFQATT, CDR2 SNEGSKA (reference sequence). V lost 3 bases and J lost 2; bases outside the gene matches: 9. This CDR3 comprises 16 residues. TCRdb's table, derived via immunoSEQ multiplex PCR, lists solely in-frame clones and lacks some. The sample includes roughly 120,000 clones, about nine tenths of them seen just once. Study-level points and caveats: A rise in Spike-specific TCR breadth and depth followed two AZD1222 doses. Just five or six AZD1222 recipients tested seropositive at baseline.

A note on this clone: As yet, its antigen is unknown.

The TCR originated in an adult in good health. The sample in question was peripheral blood, obtained on day 0 of AZD1222 vaccination. This chain uses TRBV20-1 with TRBJ2-1, with 8 bases lining up with TRBD2. This CDR3 reads CSASLSRGGPYNEQFF. The CDR3 coding sequence is TGCAGTGCTAGTCTAAGTCGGGGGGGGCCCTACAATGAGCAGTTCTTC.